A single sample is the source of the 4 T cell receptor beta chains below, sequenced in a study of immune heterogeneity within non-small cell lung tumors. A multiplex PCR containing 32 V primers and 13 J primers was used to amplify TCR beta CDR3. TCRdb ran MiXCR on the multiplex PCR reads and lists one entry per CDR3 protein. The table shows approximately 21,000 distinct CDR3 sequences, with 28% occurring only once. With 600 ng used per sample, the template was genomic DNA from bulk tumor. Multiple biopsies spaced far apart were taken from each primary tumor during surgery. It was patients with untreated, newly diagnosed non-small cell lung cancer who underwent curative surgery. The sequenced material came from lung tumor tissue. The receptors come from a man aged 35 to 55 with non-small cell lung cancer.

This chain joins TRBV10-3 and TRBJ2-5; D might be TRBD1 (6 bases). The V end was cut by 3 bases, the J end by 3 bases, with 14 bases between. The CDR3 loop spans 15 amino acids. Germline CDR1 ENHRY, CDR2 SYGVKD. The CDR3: CAISDPKTGKETQYF. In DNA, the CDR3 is TGTGCCATCAGTGATCCCAAAACAGGGAAAGAGACCCAGTACTTC.

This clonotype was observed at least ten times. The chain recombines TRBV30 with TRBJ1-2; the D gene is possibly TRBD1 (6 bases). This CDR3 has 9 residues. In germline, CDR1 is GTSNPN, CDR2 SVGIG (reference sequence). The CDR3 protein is CAGGHGYTF. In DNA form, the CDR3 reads TGTGCTGGGGGGCATGGCTACACCTTC.

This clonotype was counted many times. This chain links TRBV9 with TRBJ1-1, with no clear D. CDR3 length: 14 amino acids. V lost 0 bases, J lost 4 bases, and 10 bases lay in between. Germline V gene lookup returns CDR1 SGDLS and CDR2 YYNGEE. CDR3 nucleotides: TGTGCCAGCAGCGTAGTAGACCTAGGCACTGAAGCTTTCTTT. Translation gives CASSVVDLGTEAFF.

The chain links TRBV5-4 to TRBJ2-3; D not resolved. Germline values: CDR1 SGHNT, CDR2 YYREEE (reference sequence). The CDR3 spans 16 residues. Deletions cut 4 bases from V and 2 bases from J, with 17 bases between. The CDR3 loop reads CASSPRGVTNTDTQYF. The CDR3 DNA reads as TGTGCCAGCAGCCCACGTGGCGTTACAAACACAGATACGCAGTATTTT.